One and the same sample provided the 21 T cell receptor beta chains below, sequenced in a study of hypomethylating agent response in myelodysplastic syndrome. The repertoire was sequenced with immunoSEQ multiplex PCR; TCRdb's copy has only in-frame clones and lacks some. The sample holds approximately 6,600 clones, 65% to 85% seen once. This specimen consisted of bone marrow, obtained before or after starting hypomethylating agent treatment for myelodysplastic syndrome (not recorded which). These receptors were collected from a human donor with myelodysplastic syndrome.

The chain recombines TRBV20-1 with TRBJ2-5; D not certain. Per the germline V gene, CDR1 is DFQATT and CDR2 is SNEGSKA (reference sequence). The CDR3 covers 10 residues. V lost 6 bases to trimming and J lost 4 bases, with 6 bases between them. Written as DNA, the CDR3 is TGCAGTGCCGTGGGAGAGACCCAGTACTTC. It translates to CSAVGETQYF.

The CDR3 DNA is TGTGCCAGCAGCTCCGGGACACTTTATGGCTACACCTTC. Translation gives CASSSGTLYGYTF. The V and J genes are TRBV11-3 and TRBJ1-2; the D gene is possibly TRBD1 (6 bases). The CDR3 consists of 13 residues. Trimming took off 4 bases at V and 5 bases at J, with 11 bases between the two ends. In germline, CDR1 is SGHNT, CDR2 YENEEA.

This chain links TRBV5-1 with TRBJ1-4; TRBD1 is a possible D gene (6 bases). V dropped 4 bases and J dropped 3 bases, with 13 bases sitting between them. The germline V gene has CDR1 SGHRS and CDR2 YFSETQ. The CDR3 has 15 amino acids. The chain's CDR3 is CASSPTGAPNEKLFF. CDR3 sequence (DNA): TGCGCCAGCAGCCCGACGGGGGCCCCTAATGAAAAACTGTTTTTT.

The chain couples TRBV6-1 to TRBJ1-2, with 8 bases that match TRBD1. Germline V CDR1 and CDR2: MNHNS, SASEGT. The CDR3 consists of 12 residues. Trimming removed 10 bases from V and 4 bases from J; junction bases left unmatched: 5. The CDR3 here is CAIPDRVYGYTF. DNA of the CDR3: TGTGCCATTCCGGACAGGGTCTATGGCTACACCTTC.

Only a few counts were recorded for this clone. The V call is TRBV2, the J call TRBJ2-1; 9 nucleotides agree with TRBD2. Losses at the gene ends were 1 base for V and 4 bases for J; bases not matched to a gene: 14. Germline V gene lookup returns CDR1 SNHLY and CDR2 FYNNEI. The length of the CDR3 is 19 residues. The CDR3: CASSEDAGGPLRGYNEQFF. CDR3 DNA sequence: TGTGCCAGCAGTGAAGACGCGGGGGGGCCTCTGCGGGGTTACAATGAGCAGTTCTTC.

The rearrangement uses TRBV7-6 and TRBJ2-6, with a weak D call TRBD1 (6 bases). This CDR3 region has 17 residues. From germline, CDR1 is SGHVS and CDR2 FNYEAQ. The V and J ends lost 2 bases and 4 bases respectively, with 15 bases between them. CDR3 amino acids: CASSLTQQGSGANVLTF. DNA for the CDR3: TGTGCCAGCAGCTTAACACAACAGGGTTCCGGGGCCAACGTCCTGACTTTC.

The chain joins TRBV7-9 to TRBJ2-7, with TRBD1 identical over 7 bases. Germline loops: CDR1 SEHNR, CDR2 FQNEAQ (reference sequence). The V gene end was trimmed by 1 base and the J gene end by 2 bases; junction bases not matched to a gene: 5. The CDR3 is 15 amino acids. In nucleotides, the CDR3 is TGTGCCAGCAGCTTAGTAGGGACAGTAACCTACGAGCAGTACTTC. It yields the protein CASSLVGTVTYEQYF.

The rearrangement uses TRBV4-3 and TRBJ2-3; D may match TRBD1 or TRBD2 (6 bases each). This CDR3 is built from 15 residues. Germline CDR1 is LGHNA and CDR2 is YSLEER. The germline V and J ends were trimmed by 0 bases and 6 bases, with 13 bases remaining between them. The CDR3 protein is CASSQDGGPWDTQYF. CDR3 sequence (DNA): TGCGCCAGCAGCCAAGATGGGGGGCCCTGGGATACGCAGTATTTT.

The V gene is TRBV29-1, the J gene TRBJ2-1; D not resolved. In germline, CDR1 is SQVTM, CDR2 ANQGSEA. The CDR3 contains 14 residues. V was shortened by 3 bases and J by 1 base, with 10 bases between the two germline ends. This CDR3 reads CSVERLLSYNEQFF. CDR3 coding DNA: TGCAGCGTTGAGCGACTTTTGTCCTACAATGAGCAGTTCTTC.

V usage is TRBV18 and J usage is TRBJ2-7; possibly TRBD2 for D (7 bases). The CDR3 loop spans 13 amino acids. Germline V gene data show CDR1 as KGHSH and CDR2 as LQKENI. Trimming removed 4 bases at V and 3 bases at J, with 10 bases between. For the CDR3, the DNA is TGTGCCAGCTCACAAGGGGGGGGCTACGAGCAGTACTTC. Protein sequence: CASSQGGGYEQYF. Supplemented by reference TRBV18 and TRBJ2-7, the full variable domain reads NAGVMQNPRHLVRRRGQEARLRCSPMKGHSHVYWYRQLPEEGLKFMVYLQKENIIDESGMPKERFSAEFPKEGPSILRIQQVVRGDSAAYFCASSQGGGYEQYFGPGTRLTVT.

The chain joins TRBV18 to TRBJ2-7; 12 positions agree with TRBD2. Trimming took 4 bases from V and 8 from J; bases not matched to a gene: 3. Germline lookup yields CDR1 KGHSH and CDR2 LQKENI. The CDR3 runs 13 residues. CDR3 nucleotide sequence: TGTGCCAGCTCACGGACTAGCGGGAACAAGCAGTACTTC. It encodes CASSRTSGNKQYF. Together with reference TRBV18 and TRBJ2-7, the CDR3 gives the full variable domain: NAGVMQNPRHLVRRRGQEARLRCSPMKGHSHVYWYRQLPEEGLKFMVYLQKENIIDESGMPKERFSAEFPKEGPSILRIQQVVRGDSAAYFCASSRTSGNKQYFGPGTRLTVT.

The V gene is TRBV9, the J gene TRBJ2-7; 9 bases map to TRBD2. The length of the CDR3 is 15 residues. Germline lookup yields CDR1 SGDLS and CDR2 YYNGEE. With V trimmed by 4 bases and J by 2 bases, 7 bases remained unmatched. CDR3 protein: CASSIGGRVPYEQYF. The DNA of the CDR3 is TGTGCCAGCAGCATAGGCGGGAGGGTTCCCTACGAGCAGTACTTC.

The chain recombines TRBV27 with TRBJ2-7; D perhaps matches TRBD1 (6 bases). The CDR3 covers 13 residues. The germline gives CDR1 MNHEY, CDR2 SMNVEV (reference sequence). Trimming took 8 bases from V and 2 from J, leaving 13 bases between them. The CDR3 DNA is TGTGCCAGCCGGACGACAGGAGCCTACGAGCAGTACTTC. This encodes CASRTTGAYEQYF.

The chain couples TRBV2 to TRBJ2-6, with D possibly being TRBD1 (6 bases). Trimming stripped 0 bases from V and 2 bases from J, with 11 bases between. The CDR3 is 17 amino acids. Germline loops: CDR1 SNHLY, CDR2 FYNNEI. The CDR3 here is CASSEALQGPGANVLTF. CDR3 in DNA: TGTGCCAGCAGTGAAGCGCTTCAGGGGCCTGGGGCCAACGTCCTGACTTTC.

The rearrangement links TRBV21-1 to TRBJ1-5; the table names TRBD1, a call not compared with the DNA. TRBV21-1 constitutes a pseudogene. This CDR3 has 17 amino acids. CDR3 nucleotides: TGTGCCAGCAGCAAAGTCTGCAGGACAGGGCAGGGCCAGCCCCAGCATTTT. Translation: CASSKVCRTGQGQPQHF.

This chain connects TRBV6-1 to TRBJ1-2, with D perhaps TRBD1 (5 bases). Germline CDR1 is MNHNS and CDR2 is SASEGT. Trimming removed 9 bases from V and 2 bases from J, with 19 bases in between. There are 15 residues in the CDR3. Written as DNA, the CDR3 is TGTGCCAGTTCTCTCTCTGTGGGACGGAACTATGGCTACACCTTC. Protein: CASSLSVGRNYGYTF.

This clone was seen once. The chain uses TRBV7-3 and TRBJ1-1; D is unresolved. Germline CDR1 SGHTA, CDR2 FQGTGA. The CDR3 spans 14 residues. Trimming left V 1 base short and J 3 bases short, with 9 bases between. Here the CDR3 DNA reads TGTGCCAGCAGCTTAATTGGGTCAGACACTGAAGCTTTCTTT. Amino acids: CASSLIGSDTEAFF. Looking up the rest from reference TRBV7-3 and TRBJ1-1 gives the full variable domain: GAGVSQTPSNKVTEKGKYVELRCDPISGHTALYWYRQSLGQGPEFLIYFQGTGAADDSGLPNDRFFAVRPEGSVSTLKIQRTERGDSAVYLCASSLIGSDTEAFFGQGTRLTVV.

The rearrangement uses TRBV15 and TRBJ1-3, with D unresolved. The germline V gene has CDR1 LNHNV and CDR2 YYDKDF (reference sequence). This CDR3 is 15 amino acids long. V was trimmed by 3 bases and J by 4 bases, leaving 13 bases between them. As DNA, the CDR3 is TGTGCCACCAGCAGGCCTGGACCGGAGGGAAACACCATATATTTT. Encoded protein: CATSRPGPEGNTIYF.

This clone was counted between two and nine times. The V and J genes are TRBV6-5 and TRBJ1-2; D may be TRBD1 (5 bases). V gave up 0 bases and J gave up 3 bases, with 8 bases separating them. The V gene's germline CDR1 is MNHEY and CDR2 SVGAGI. This CDR3 has 14 amino acids. The CDR3 sequence is CASSYSRQYYGYTF. The DNA of the CDR3 is TGTGCCAGCAGTTACTCGCGACAGTACTATGGCTACACCTTC.

V is TRBV6-6 and J is TRBJ2-7; 10 bases align to TRBD2. This CDR3 comprises 15 residues. CDR1 is MNHNY, CDR2 SVGAGI, per germline (reference sequence). V lost 5 bases to trimming and J lost 1 base; unmatched junction nucleotides: 5. CDR3 sequence: CASSLAGVGSYEQYF. The DNA for the CDR3 is TGTGCCAGCAGTCTAGCGGGAGTAGGGTCCTACGAGCAGTACTTC.

This chain uses TRBV5-1 with TRBJ2-2; no firm D call. Germline V gene sequence: CDR1 SGHRS, CDR2 YFSETQ. The CDR3 spans 14 residues. V was cut by 4 bases and J by 4 bases, with 11 bases left in between. CDR3 protein: CASSVGIGTGELFF. In nucleotides, the CDR3 is TGCGCCAGCAGCGTGGGAATAGGCACCGGGGAGCTGTTTTTT. The complete variable domain, with remaining parts taken from reference TRBV5-1 and TRBJ2-2, reads KAGVTQTPRYLIKTRGQQVTLSCSPISGHRSVSWYQQTPGQGLQFLFEYFSETQRNKGNFPGRFSGRQFSNSRSEMNVSTLELGDSALYLCASSVGIGTGELFFGEGSRLTVL.